These 8 T cell receptor beta chains were sequenced from one sample in a study of blood T cell repertoires in COVID-19. The table came from immunoSEQ multiplex PCR; TCRdb's copy has only in-frame clones and leaves some out. Of about 240,000 clones in the sample, 80% to 90% were seen once. The sample was PBMCs or T cells enriched from blood (not recorded which). The receptors come from a woman aged 40 to 50 who had been exposed to COVID-19.

The chain couples TRBV4-1 to TRBJ2-5; D perhaps matches TRBD2 (6 bases). Looked up from germline, CDR1 is MGHRA and CDR2 is YSYEKL. The germline V and J ends were trimmed by 2 bases and 0 bases, with 16 bases remaining between them. CDR3 length: 17 residues. The CDR3 is CASSQSLAASNQETQYF. CDR3 nucleotide sequence: TGCGCCAGCAGCCAAAGCTTAGCGGCGTCCAACCAAGAGACCCAGTACTTC.

This clone was counted a few times. The gene calls are TRBV6-1 and TRBJ1-2; D not resolved. The CDR3 length is 13 residues. Germline CDR1 MNHNS, CDR2 SASEGT. The V end lost 0 bases, the J end lost 8 bases, and 10 bases lay between the germline ends. The CDR3 spells CASSEAELEGYTF. The CDR3 bases are TGTGCCAGCAGTGAAGCGGAGCTCGAGGGCTACACCTTC.

The V call is TRBV9, the J call TRBJ2-5; 11 bases align to TRBD2. Germline-derived CDR1 and CDR2 are SGDLS and YYNGEE. This CDR3 comprises 15 residues. Trimming cost V 5 bases and J 4 bases; bases outside gene matches: 7. CDR3 DNA sequence: TGTGCCAGCAGTGGGGAAACTAGCGGGGGAGAGACCCAGTACTTC. Protein: CASSGETSGGETQYF.

The rearrangement joins TRBV28 to TRBJ1-2, with D possibly TRBD1 on 5 matching bases. This CDR3 has 15 residues. Per the germline V gene, CDR1 is MDHEN and CDR2 is SYDVKM. The V and J ends lost 6 bases and 3 bases respectively, with 17 bases between them. Written as DNA, the CDR3 is TGTGCCAGCAGCCTTCTTGCAGGGATCGACTATGGCTACACCTTC. Amino acid sequence: CASSLLAGIDYGYTF.

The V and J genes are TRBV10-3 and TRBJ1-2; maybe TRBD1 (5 bases). This CDR3 spans 16 amino acids. The germline V gene has CDR1 ENHRY and CDR2 SYGVKD. V lost 10 bases to trimming and J lost 4 bases, with 25 bases between them. The CDR3 here is CATQGAQTSSGYGYTF. In nucleotides, the CDR3 is TGTGCCACCCAGGGTGCACAGACATCCTCCGGCTATGGCTACACCTTC.

V is TRBV5-1 and J is TRBJ2-3, with 12 bases fitting TRBD2. The V and J ends lost 4 bases and 6 bases, in that order; junction bases with no gene match: 6. Germline V gene data show CDR1 as SGHRS and CDR2 as YFSETQ. The CDR3 sequence is 15 residues long. For the CDR3, the DNA is TGCGCCAGCAGCCTAGCGGGGGGGCCAAGGGATACGCAGTATTTT. It yields the protein CASSLAGGPRDTQYF.

The chain carries TRBV6-5 and TRBJ1-5; D gene unclear. The CDR3 spans 14 residues. The germline gives CDR1 MNHEY, CDR2 SVGAGI. Trimming took off 4 bases at V and 13 bases at J, with 20 bases between the two ends. CDR3 region: CASSSFVSEGSQHF. The CDR3, as DNA: TGTGCCAGCAGTTCCTTCGTTTCAGAGGGATCTCAGCATTTT.

The chain uses TRBV28 and TRBJ1-3; D not resolved. Germline assignment: CDR1 MDHEN and CDR2 SYDVKM. Between the trimmed V and J ends, which lost 5 bases and 0 bases, there was a span of 8 bases. The CDR3 totals 14 residues. CDR3 region: CASSAGGSGNTIYF. The CDR3 DNA reads TGTGCCAGCAGTGCCGGAGGCTCTGGAAACACCATATATTTT.